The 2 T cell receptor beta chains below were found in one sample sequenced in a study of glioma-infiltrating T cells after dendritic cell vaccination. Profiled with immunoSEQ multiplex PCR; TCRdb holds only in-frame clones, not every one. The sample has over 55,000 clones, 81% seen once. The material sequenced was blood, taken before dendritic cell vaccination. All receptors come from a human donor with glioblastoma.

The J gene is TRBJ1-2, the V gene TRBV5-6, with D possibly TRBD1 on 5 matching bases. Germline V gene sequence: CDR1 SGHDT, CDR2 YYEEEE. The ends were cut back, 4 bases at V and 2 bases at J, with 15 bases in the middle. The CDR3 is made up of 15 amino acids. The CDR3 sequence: CASSSLQQGNYGYTF. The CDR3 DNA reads TGTGCCAGCAGCAGCTTGCAGCAGGGAAACTATGGCTACACCTTC.

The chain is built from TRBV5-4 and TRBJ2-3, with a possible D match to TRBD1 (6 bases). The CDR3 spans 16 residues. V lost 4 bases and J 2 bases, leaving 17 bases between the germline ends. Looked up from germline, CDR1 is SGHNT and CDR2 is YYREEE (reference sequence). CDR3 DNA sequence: TGTGCCAGCAGCACCCTCGACAGGACCTTCACAGATACGCAGTATTTT. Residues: CASSTLDRTFTDTQYF.